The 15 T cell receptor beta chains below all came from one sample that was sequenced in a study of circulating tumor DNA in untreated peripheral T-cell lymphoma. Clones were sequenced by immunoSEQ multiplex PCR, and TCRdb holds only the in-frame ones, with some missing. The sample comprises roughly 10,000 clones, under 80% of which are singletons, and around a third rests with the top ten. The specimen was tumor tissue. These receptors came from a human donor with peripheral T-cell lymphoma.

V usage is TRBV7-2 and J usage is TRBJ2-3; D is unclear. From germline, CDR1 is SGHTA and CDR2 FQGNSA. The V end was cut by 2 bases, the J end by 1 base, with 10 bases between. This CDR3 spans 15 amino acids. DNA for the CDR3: TGTGCCAGCAGCTTATGGGATCACCGCACAGATACGCAGTATTTT. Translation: CASSLWDHRTDTQYF.

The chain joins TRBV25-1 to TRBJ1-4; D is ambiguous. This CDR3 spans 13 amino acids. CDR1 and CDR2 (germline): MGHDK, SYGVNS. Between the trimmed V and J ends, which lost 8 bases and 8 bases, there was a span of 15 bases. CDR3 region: CASGDFVFEKLFF. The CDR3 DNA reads TGTGCCAGCGGCGATTTCGTTTTCGAAAAACTGTTTTTT.

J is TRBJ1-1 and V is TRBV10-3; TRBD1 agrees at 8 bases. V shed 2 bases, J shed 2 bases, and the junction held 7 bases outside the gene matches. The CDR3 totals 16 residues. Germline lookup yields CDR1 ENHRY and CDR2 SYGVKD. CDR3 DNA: TGTGCCATCAGTGAGCACAGGGGGAGAGCTAACACTGAAGCTTTCTTT. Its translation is CAISEHRGRANTEAFF.

The CDR3 DNA is TGTGCCAGCAGTGGGGTACAGCTCTCTGGGGCCAACGTCCTGACTTTC. Translation: CASSGVQLSGANVLTF. This chain connects TRBV2 to TRBJ2-6; D not resolved. V lost 4 bases and J lost 0, with 10 bases in between. The germline gives CDR1 SNHLY, CDR2 FYNNEI. This CDR3 has 16 amino acids.

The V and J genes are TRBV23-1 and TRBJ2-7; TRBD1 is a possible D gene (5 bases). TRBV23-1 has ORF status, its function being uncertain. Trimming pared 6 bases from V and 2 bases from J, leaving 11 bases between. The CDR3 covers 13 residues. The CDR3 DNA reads TGCGCCAGCAGCTCGACGGACACCTACGAGCAGTACTTC. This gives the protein CASSSTDTYEQYF.

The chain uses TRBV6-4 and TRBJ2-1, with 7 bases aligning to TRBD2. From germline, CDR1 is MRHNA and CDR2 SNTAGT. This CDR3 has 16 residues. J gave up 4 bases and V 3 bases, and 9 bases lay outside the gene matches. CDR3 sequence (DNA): TGTGCCAGCAGTGATAGTGCGGGGGTAAAATACAATGAGCAGTTCTTC. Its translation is CASSDSAGVKYNEQFF.

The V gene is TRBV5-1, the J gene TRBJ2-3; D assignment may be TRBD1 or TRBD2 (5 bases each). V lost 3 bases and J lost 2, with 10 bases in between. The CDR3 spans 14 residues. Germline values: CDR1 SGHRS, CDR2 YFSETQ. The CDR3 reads CASSSQGTTDTQYF. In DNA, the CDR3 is TGCGCCAGCAGCTCACAAGGGACCACAGATACGCAGTATTTT.

The CDR3 DNA sequence: TGTGCCAGCTCATCCGAACAGGAGACTAATGAAAAACTGTTTTTT. It specifies CASSSEQETNEKLFF. The rearrangement links TRBV18 to TRBJ1-4, with D perhaps matching TRBD1 (5 bases). The CDR3 totals 15 residues. V was clipped by 5 bases and J by 2 bases, with 12 bases between them. Germline lookup yields CDR1 KGHSH and CDR2 LQKENI. Full variable domain (rest looked up from reference TRBV18 and TRBJ1-4): NAGVMQNPRHLVRRRGQEARLRCSPMKGHSHVYWYRQLPEEGLKFMVYLQKENIIDESGMPKERFSAEFPKEGPSILRIQQVVRGDSAAYFCASSSEQETNEKLFFGSGTQLSVL.

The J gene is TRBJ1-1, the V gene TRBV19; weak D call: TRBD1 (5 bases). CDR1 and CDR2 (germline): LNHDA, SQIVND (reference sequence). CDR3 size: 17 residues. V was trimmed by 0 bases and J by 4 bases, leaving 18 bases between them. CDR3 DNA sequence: TGTGCCAGTAGTATAGATCGAGCAGGGAGAGGGGTCACTGAAGCTTTCTTT. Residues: CASSIDRAGRGVTEAFF.

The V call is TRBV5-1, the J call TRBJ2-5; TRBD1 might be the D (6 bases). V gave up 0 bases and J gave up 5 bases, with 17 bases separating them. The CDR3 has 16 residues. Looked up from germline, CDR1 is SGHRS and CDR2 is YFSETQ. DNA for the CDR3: TGCGCCAGCAGCTTGGGTTCCAGGGGAGTCTCTGAGACCCAGTACTTC. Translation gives CASSLGSRGVSETQYF.

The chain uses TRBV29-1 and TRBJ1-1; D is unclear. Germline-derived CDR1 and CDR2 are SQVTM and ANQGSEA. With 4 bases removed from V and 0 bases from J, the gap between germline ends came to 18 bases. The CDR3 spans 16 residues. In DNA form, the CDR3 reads TGCAGCGTTGGACCCCGAGGTGAGGTCCTGAACACTGAAGCTTTCTTT. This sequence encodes CSVGPRGEVLNTEAFF.

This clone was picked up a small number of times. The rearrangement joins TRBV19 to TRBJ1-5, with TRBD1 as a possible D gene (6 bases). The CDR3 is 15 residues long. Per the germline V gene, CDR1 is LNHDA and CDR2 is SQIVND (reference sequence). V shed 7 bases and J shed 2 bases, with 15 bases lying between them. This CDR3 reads CASTKGGLGNQPQHF. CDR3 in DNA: TGTGCCAGTACCAAAGGGGGGTTAGGCAATCAGCCCCAGCATTTT.

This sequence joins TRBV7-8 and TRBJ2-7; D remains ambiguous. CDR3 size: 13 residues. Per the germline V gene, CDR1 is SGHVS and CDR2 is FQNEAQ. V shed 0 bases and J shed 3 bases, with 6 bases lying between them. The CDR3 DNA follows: TGTGCCAGCAGCTTAGCGCATTTCTACGAGCAGTACTTC. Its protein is CASSLAHFYEQYF. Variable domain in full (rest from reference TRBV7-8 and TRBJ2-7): GAGVSQSPRYKVAKRGQDVALRCDPISGHVSLFWYQQALGQGPEFLTYFQNEAQLDKSGLPSDRFFAERPEGSVSTLKIQRTQQEDSAVYLCASSLAHFYEQYFGPGTRLTVT.

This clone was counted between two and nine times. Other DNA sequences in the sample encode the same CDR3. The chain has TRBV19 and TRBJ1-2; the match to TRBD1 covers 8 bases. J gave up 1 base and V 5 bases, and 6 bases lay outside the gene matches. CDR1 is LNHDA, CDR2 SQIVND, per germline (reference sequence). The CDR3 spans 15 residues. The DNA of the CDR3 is TGTGCCAGTAGTGAAAGGACAGGGATTAACTATGGCTACACCTTC. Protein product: CASSERTGINYGYTF.

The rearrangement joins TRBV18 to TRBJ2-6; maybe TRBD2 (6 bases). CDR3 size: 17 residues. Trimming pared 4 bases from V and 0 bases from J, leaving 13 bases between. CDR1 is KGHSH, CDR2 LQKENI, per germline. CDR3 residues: CASSRSGGSSGANVLTF. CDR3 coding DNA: TGTGCCAGCTCACGTAGTGGGGGGAGCTCTGGGGCCAACGTCCTGACTTTC. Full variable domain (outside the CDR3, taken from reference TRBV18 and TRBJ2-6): NAGVMQNPRHLVRRRGQEARLRCSPMKGHSHVYWYRQLPEEGLKFMVYLQKENIIDESGMPKERFSAEFPKEGPSILRIQQVVRGDSAAYFCASSRSGGSSGANVLTFGAGSRLTVL.